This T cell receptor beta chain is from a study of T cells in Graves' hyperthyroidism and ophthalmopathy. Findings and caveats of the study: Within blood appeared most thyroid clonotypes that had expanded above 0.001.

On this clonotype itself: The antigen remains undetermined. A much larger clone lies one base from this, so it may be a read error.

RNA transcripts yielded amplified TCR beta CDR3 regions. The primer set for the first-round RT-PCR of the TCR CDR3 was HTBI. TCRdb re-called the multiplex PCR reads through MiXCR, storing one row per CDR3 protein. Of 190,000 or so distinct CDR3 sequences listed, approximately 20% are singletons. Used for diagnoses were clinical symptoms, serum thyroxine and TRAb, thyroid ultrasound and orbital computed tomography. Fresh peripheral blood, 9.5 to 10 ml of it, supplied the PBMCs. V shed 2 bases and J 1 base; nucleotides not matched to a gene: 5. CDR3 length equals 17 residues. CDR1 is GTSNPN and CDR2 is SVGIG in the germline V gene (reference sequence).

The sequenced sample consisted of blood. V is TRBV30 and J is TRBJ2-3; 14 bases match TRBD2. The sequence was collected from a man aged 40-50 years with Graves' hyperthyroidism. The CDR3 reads CAWSRLAGGAGTDTQYF. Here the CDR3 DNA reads TGTGCCTGGAGTCGACTAGCGGGGGGGGCCGGCACAGATACGCAGTATTTT.